This T cell receptor beta chain appears in the sequencing data of a study of cytomegalovirus exposure and HLA in healthy donors. Overall study context: A prior study identified 117 million unique TCR beta sequences from 200 million or so T cells.

The CDR3 loop spans 14 amino acids. V dropped 4 bases and J dropped 5 bases, with 15 bases sitting between them. The PCR had 60 Vbeta and 13 Jbeta primers. Clones were read by immunoSEQ multiplex PCR, and TCRdb kept only the in-frame ones, dropping some. The table lists some 190,000 clones, approximately 81% of them singletons. Sequences were obtained from PBMCs. The gene calls are TRBV5-3 and TRBJ1-2, with D possibly TRBD1 on 6 matching bases. TRBV5-3 is annotated as an ORF whose role is uncertain. This clonotype was obtained from a boy aged 2-9 years in good health and CMV-seronegative. The CDR3 nucleotides are TGTGCCAGAAGCCCCCCTGACAGGAGGTATGGCTACACCTTC. Its protein is CARSPPDRRYGYTF.